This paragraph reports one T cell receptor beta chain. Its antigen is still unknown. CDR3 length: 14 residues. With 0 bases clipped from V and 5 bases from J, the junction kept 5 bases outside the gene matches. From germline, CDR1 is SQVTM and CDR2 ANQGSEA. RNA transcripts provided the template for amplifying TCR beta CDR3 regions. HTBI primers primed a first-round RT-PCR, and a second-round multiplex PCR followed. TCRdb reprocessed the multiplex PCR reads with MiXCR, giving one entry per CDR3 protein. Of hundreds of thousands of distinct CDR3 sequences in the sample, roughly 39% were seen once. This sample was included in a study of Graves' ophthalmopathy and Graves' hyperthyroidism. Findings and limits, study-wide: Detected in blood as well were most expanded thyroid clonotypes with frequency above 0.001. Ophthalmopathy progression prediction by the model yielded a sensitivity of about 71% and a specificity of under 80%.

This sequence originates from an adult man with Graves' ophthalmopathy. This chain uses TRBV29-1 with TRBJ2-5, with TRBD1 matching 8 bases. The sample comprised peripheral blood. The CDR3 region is CSVEEGPGGETQYF. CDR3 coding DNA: TGCAGCGTTGAAGAGGGGCCAGGGGGCGAGACCCAGTACTTC.